Listed below are T cell receptor beta chains from one sample, sequenced in a study of T cell repertoires in cytomegalovirus infection. TCRdb called the reads again in MiXCR, with one record for every CDR3 protein. The sample lists approximately 550,000 distinct CDR3 sequences, 16% occurring once. Sequenced material: CD8+ T cells from PBMCs. These receptors were taken from a human donor in good health (CMV status not recorded). Some clones in this sample may be carry-over from other donors' samples. The CDR3 runs from the conserved cysteine through the conserved F or W. Fields, in order: V gene, CDR3 protein.

TRBV6-1 CASRPGTANTGELFF
TRBV12-3/TRBV12-4 CASSSPLGDGYTF
TRBV7-9 CASSLRDRDTEAFF
TRBV7-8 CASSLVVQGSTGELFF
TRBV29-1 CSVEKPFGPAQAFF
TRBV7-8 CASSLHREGGNQPQHF
TRBV19 CASSIVYGSGNEQYF
TRBV7-9 CASSSNRGHNEQFF
TRBV2 CASSEWTSGSSTDTQYF
TRBV5-1 CASIPTSSSYNEQFF
TRBV25-1 CASRAPTLGNTIYF
TRBV5-6 CASSLAKGGWQPQHF
TRBV7-6 CASSQHLGSEQYF
TRBV5-1 CASSLSQGGYEQYF
TRBV7-9 CASSSNSGTGNTGELFF
TRBV2 CASYGYTF
TRBV6-1 CASTETGGPTYEQYF
TRBV7-9 CASSLRGTGVVQWAISGANVLTF
TRBV10-3 CAISEEGAVYEQYF
TRBV4-2 CASSQVGAGDNEQFF
TRBV19 CASSIGPNSGNTIYF